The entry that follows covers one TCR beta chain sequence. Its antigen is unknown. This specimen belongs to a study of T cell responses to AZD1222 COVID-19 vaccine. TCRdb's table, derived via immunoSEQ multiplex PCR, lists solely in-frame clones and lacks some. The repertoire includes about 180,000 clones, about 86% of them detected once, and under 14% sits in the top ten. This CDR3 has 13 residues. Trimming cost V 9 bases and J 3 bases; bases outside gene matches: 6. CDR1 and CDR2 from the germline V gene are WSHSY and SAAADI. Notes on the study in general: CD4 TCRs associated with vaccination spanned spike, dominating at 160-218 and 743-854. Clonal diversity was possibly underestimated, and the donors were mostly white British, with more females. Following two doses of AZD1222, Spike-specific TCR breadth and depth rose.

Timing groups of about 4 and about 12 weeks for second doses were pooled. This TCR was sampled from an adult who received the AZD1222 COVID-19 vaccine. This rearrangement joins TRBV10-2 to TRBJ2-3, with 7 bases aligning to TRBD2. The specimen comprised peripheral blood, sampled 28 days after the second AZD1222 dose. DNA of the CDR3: TGCGCCAGTGTGGGGCGGGGGACAGATACGCAGTATTTT. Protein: CASVGRGTDTQYF.